This T cell receptor beta chain was recovered during a study of identical twins. TCRdb analysed the 5' RACE reads with MiXCR anew, one entry per CDR3 protein. Altogether some 730,000 distinct CDR3 sequences are present, over 15% being singletons, with the ten largest covering over 10%. In this sample, this clonotype turned up many times. Its antigen remains unidentified. The CDR3 covers 12 residues. Per the germline V gene, CDR1 is DFQATT and CDR2 is SNEGSKA (reference sequence). Trimming cost V 7 bases and J 8 bases, with 15 bases left between them. Study findings and constraints: Donors were not followed over many years; analysis was cross-sectional.

The sample was also linked to a second study, of T cells expressing NK-cell markers. According to that study: Clones of NKG2C+ T cells that had expanded were of unclear HCMV specificity.

The chain joins TRBV20-1 to TRBJ2-1; TRBD2 might be the D (6 bases). The sequence was collected from a woman younger than 30 in good health. Sequencing input: PBMCs. CDR3 nucleotide sequence: TGCAGTGGGCATGTGCGGGGCGATGAGCAGTTCTTC. The encoded protein is CSGHVRGDEQFF.